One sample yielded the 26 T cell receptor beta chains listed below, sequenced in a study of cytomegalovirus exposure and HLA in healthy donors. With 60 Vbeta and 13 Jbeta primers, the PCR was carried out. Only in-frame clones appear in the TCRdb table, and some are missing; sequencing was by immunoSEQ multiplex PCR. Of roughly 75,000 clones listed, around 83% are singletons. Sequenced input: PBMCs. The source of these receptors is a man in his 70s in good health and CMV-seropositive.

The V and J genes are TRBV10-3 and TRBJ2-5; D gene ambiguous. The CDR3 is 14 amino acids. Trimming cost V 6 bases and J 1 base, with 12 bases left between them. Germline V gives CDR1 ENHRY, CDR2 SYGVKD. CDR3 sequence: CAISALGPQETQYF. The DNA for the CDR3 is TGTGCCATCAGCGCTTTGGGCCCCCAAGAGACCCAGTACTTC.

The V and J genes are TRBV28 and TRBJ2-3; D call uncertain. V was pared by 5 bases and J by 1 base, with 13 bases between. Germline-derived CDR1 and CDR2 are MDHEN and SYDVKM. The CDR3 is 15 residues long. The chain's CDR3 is CASSDPPSGTDTQYF. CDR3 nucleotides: TGTGCCAGCAGTGACCCGCCCAGCGGCACAGATACGCAGTATTTT.

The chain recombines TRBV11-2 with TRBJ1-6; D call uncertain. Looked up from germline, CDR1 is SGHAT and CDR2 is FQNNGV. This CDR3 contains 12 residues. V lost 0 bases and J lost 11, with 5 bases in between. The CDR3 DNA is TGTGCCAGCAGCTTAGATATCCCACCCCTCCACTTT. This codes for CASSLDIPPLHF.

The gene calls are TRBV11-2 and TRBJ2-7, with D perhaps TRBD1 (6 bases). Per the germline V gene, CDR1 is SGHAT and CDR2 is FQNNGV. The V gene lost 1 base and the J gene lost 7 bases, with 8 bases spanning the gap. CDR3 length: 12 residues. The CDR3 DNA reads TGTGCCAGCAGCTTAGTGGACAGAGAGCAGTACTTC. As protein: CASSLVDREQYF.

CDR3 sequence (DNA): TGTGCCATCAGCGACGCAGGATCCTCCTACGAGCAGTACTTC. Translated: CAISDAGSSYEQYF. The J gene is TRBJ2-7, the V gene TRBV10-3; D gene uncertain. Germline-derived CDR1 and CDR2 are ENHRY and SYGVKD. The CDR3 has 14 residues. The V end lost 6 bases, the J end lost 0 bases, and 12 bases lay between the germline ends.

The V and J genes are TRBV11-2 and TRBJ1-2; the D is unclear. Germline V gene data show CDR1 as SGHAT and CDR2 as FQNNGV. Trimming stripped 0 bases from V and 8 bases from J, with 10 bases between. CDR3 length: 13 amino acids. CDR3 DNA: TGTGCCAGCAGCTTAGATCTGGGCCCAGGCTACACCTTC. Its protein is CASSLDLGPGYTF.

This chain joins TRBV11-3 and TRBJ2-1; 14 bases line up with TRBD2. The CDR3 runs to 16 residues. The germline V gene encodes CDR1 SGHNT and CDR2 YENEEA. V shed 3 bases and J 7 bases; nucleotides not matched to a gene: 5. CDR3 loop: CASSLGLAGARNEQFF. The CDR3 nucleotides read TGTGCCAGCAGCTTGGGACTAGCGGGAGCTCGTAATGAGCAGTTCTTC. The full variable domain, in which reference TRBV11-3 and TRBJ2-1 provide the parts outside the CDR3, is EAGVVQSPRYKIIEKKQPVAFWCNPISGHNTLYWYLQNLGQGPELLIRYENEEAVDDSQLPKDRFSAERLKGVDSTLKIQPAELGDSAVYLCASSLGLAGARNEQFFGPGTRLTVL.

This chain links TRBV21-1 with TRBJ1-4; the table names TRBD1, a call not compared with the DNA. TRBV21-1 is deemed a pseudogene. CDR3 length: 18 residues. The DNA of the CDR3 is TGTGCCAGCAGCAAAGCACGGTATGAGGACAGCCCCCATGAAAAACTGTTTTTT. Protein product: CASSKARYEDSPHEKLFF.

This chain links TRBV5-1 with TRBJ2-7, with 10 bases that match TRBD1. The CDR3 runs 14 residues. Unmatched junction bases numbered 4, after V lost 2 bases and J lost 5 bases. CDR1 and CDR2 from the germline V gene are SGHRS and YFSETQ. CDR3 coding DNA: TGCGCCAGCAGCTTACGGGACAGGGGACACGAGCAGTACTTC. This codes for CASSLRDRGHEQYF.

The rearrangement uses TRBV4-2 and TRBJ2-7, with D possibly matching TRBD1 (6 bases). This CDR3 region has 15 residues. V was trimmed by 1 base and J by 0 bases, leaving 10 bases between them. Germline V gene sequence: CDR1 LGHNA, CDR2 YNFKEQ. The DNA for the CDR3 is TGTGCCAGCAGCCAAGGGGACACGCTCTCCTACGAGCAGTACTTC. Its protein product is CASSQGDTLSYEQYF.

This CDR3 is CATADWPNTGELFF. The CDR3, as DNA: TGTGCCACCGCTGACTGGCCCAACACCGGGGAGCTGTTTTTT. The chain links TRBV5-5 to TRBJ2-2; D unresolved. The CDR3 has 14 amino acids. Germline loops: CDR1 SGHKS, CDR2 YYEKEE (reference sequence). The V and J ends lost 9 bases and 2 bases respectively, with 14 bases between them.

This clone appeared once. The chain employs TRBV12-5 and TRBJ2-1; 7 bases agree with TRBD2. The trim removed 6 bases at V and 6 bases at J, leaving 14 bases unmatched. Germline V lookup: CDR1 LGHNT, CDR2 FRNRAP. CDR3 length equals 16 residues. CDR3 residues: CASGTGGSGKFNEQFF. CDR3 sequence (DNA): TGTGCTAGTGGGACGGGGGGTAGCGGCAAATTCAATGAGCAGTTCTTC.

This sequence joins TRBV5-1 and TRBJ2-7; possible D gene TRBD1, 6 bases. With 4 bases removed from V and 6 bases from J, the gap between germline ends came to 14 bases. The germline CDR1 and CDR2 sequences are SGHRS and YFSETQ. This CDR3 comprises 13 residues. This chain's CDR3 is CASSGDTRSEQYF. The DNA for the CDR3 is TGCGCCAGCAGCGGGGACACGCGGTCCGAGCAGTACTTC.

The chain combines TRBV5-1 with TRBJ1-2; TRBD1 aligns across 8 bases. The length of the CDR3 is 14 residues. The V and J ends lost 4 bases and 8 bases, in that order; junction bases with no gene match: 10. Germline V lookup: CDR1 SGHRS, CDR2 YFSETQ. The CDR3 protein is CASSPRQGIGGYTF. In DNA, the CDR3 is TGCGCCAGCAGCCCCAGACAGGGGATAGGCGGCTACACCTTC.

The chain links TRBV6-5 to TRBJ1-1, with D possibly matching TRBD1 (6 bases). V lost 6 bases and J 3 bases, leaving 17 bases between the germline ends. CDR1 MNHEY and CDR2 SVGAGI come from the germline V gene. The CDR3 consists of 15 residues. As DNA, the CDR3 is TGTGCCAGCAGGACACAGGGAATTAAGGACACTGAAGCTTTCTTT. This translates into CASRTQGIKDTEAFF.

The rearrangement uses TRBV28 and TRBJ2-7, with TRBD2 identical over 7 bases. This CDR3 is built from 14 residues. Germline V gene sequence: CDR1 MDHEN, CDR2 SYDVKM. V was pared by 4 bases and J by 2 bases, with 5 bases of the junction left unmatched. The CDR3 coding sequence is TGTGCCAGCAGTTCCCCGGGACTAACCTACGAGCAGTACTTC. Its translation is CASSSPGLTYEQYF.

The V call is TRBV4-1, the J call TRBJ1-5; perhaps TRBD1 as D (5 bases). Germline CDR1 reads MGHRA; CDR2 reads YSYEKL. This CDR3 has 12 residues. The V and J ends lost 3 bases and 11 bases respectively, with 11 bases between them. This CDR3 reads CASSQHSGAQHF. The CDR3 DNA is TGCGCCAGCAGCCAGCACTCGGGGGCCCAGCATTTT.

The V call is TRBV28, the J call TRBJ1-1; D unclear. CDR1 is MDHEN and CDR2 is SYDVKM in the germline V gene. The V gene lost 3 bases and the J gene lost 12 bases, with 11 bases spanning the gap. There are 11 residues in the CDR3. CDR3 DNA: TGTGCCAGCAGTTTTACAGATAATACTTTCTTT. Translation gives CASSFTDNTFF. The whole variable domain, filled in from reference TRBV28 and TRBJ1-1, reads DVKVTQSSRYLVKRTGEKVFLECVQDMDHENMFWYRQDPGLGLRLIYFSYDVKMKEKGDIPEGYSVSREKKERFSLILESASTNQTSMYLCASSFTDNTFFGQGTRLTVV.

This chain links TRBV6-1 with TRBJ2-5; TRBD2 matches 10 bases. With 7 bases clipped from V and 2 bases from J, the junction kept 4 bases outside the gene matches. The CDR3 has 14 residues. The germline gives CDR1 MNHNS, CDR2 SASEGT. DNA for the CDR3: TGTGCCAGCACCATACTAGCGGGGCAAGAGACCCAGTACTTC. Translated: CASTILAGQETQYF.

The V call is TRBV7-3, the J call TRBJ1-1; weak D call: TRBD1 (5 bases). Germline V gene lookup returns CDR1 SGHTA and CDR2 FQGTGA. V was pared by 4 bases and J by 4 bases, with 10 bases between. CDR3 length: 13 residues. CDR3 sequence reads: CASSSGGVTEAFF. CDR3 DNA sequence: TGTGCCAGCAGCTCCGGGGGAGTCACTGAAGCTTTCTTT.

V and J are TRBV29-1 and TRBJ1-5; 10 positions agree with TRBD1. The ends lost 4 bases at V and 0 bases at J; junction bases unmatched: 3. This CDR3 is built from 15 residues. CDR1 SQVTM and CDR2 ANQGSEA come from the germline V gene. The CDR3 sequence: CSVGTGGDSNQPQHF. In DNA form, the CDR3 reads TGCAGCGTTGGGACAGGGGGAGATAGCAATCAGCCCCAGCATTTT.

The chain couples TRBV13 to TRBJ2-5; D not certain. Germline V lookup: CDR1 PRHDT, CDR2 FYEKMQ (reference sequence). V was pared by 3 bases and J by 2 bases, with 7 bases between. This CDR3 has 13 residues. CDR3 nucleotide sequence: TGTGCCAGCAGCTTGTATCCGCAAGAGACCCAGTACTTC. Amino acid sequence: CASSLYPQETQYF.

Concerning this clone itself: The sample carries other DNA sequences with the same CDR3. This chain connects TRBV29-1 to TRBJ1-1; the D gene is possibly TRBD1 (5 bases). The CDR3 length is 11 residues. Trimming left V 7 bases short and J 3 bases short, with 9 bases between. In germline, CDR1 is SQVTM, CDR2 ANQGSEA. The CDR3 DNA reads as TGCAGCGCAGACAGTTACACTGAAGCTTTCTTT. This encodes CSADSYTEAFF. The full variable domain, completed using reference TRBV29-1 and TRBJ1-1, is SAVISQKPSRDICQRGTSLTIQCQVDSQVTMMFWYRQQPGQSLTLIATANQGSEATYESGFVIDKFPISRPNLTFSTLTVSNMSPEDSSIYLCSADSYTEAFFGQGTRLTVV.

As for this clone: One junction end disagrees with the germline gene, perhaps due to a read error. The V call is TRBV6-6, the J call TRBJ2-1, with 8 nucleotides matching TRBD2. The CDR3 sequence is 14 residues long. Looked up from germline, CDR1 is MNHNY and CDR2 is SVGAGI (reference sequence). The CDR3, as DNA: TGTGCCAGCAGTCCAATTTCCGGGGGGGCCGAGCGGTTCTTC. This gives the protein CASSPISGGAERFF.

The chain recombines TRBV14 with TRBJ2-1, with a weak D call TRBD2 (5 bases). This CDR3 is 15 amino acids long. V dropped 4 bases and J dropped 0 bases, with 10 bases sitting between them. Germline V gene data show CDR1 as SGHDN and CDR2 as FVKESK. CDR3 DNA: TGTGCCAGCAGCCGACCGGGGTTCTCCTACAATGAGCAGTTCTTC. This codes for CASSRPGFSYNEQFF.

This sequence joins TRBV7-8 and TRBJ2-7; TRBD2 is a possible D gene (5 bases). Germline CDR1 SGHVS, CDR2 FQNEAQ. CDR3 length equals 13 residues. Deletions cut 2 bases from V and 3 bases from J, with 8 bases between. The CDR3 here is CASSLYEGYEQYF. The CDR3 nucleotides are TGTGCCAGCAGCTTATACGAGGGCTACGAGCAGTACTTC.